This T cell receptor (beta chain) was documented in a study of T cell repertoires in cytomegalovirus infection. TCRdb used MiXCR to reprocess the reads, holding one entry per CDR3 protein. The sample shows around 530,000 distinct CDR3 sequences, more than 25% of them seen only once. V lost 0 bases and J 4 bases, leaving 9 bases between the germline ends. The length of the CDR3 is 13 residues. CDR1 and CDR2 from the germline V gene are DFQATT and SNEGSKA (reference sequence). V usage is TRBV20-1 and J usage is TRBJ2-5, with no clear D. What was sequenced was PBMCs. The clonotype originates from a human donor in good health (CMV status not recorded). Some clones in this sample may be carry-over from other donors' samples. The CDR3 DNA reads TGCAGTGCTAGAGATACAACCGGAGAGACCCAGTACTTC. Its translation is CSARDTTGETQYF.